Shown below are 3 T cell receptor beta chains from a single sample sequenced in a study of control samples from healthy donors and cancer patients. The protocol was immunoSEQ multiplex PCR, while the TCRdb copy is restricted to in-frame clones and leaves out a portion. Here the sample spans over 100,000 clones, around nine tenths being singletons. Sequencing was carried out using blood. The source is a man aged 18 to 30 in good health.

V and J are TRBV5-1 and TRBJ2-2, with D unclear. Germline CDR1 is SGHRS and CDR2 is YFSETQ. This CDR3 region has 12 residues. V was clipped by 0 bases and J by 7 bases, with 4 bases between them. CDR3 region: CASSLELGELFF. CDR3 nucleotides: TGCGCCAGCAGCTTGGAACTCGGGGAGCTGTTTTTT.

V usage is TRBV7-9 and J usage is TRBJ1-5, with TRBD1 matching over 7 bases. J gave up 6 bases and V 5 bases, and 22 bases lay outside the gene matches. This CDR3 has 19 amino acids. CDR1 is SEHNR, CDR2 FQNEAQ, per germline (reference sequence). In DNA form, the CDR3 reads TGTGCCAGCAGCCACCACCGGGACAGCGACCGGGTTATCCCTCAGCCCCAGCATTTT. Translated: CASSHHRDSDRVIPQPQHF. Using reference TRBV7-9 and TRBJ1-5 for the parts outside the CDR3, the full variable domain is DTGVSQNPRHKITKRGQNVTFRCDPISEHNRLYWYRQTLGQGPEFLTYFQNEAQLEKSRLLSDRFSAERPKGSFSTLEIQRTEQGDSAMYLCASSHHRDSDRVIPQPQHFGDGTRLSIL.

This clone was seen once. The V gene is TRBV7-2, the J gene TRBJ2-7, with no clear D. Germline V gives CDR1 SGHTA, CDR2 FQGNSA. V was clipped by 2 bases and J by 4 bases, with 9 bases between them. CDR3 length equals 13 residues. The CDR3 reads CASSLNLLYEQYF. Written as DNA, the CDR3 is TGTGCCAGCAGCTTAAACCTACTTTACGAGCAGTACTTC. The full variable domain, completed using reference TRBV7-2 and TRBJ2-7, is GAGVSQSPSNKVTEKGKDVELRCDPISGHTALYWYRQSLGQGLEFLIYFQGNSAPDKSGLPSDRFSAERTGGSVSTLTIQRTQQEDSAVYLCASSLNLLYEQYFGPGTRLTVT.